This record looks at one T cell receptor (beta chain) sequence and its context. The data stem from a study of T-cell reconstitution after alpha-beta-depleted transplantation in children. Unique molecular identifiers were built into the TCRbeta library. From the PCR reads, TCRdb called clonotypes with MiXCR, one entry per CDR3 protein. Among hundreds of thousands of distinct CDR3 sequences listed, 20% to 25% were seen once. Trimming removed 5 bases at V and 5 bases at J, with 18 bases between. CDR3 length equals 14 residues. Germline V lookup: CDR1 DFQATT, CDR2 SNEGSKA (reference sequence). This chain joins TRBV20-1 and TRBJ2-5, with D hard to call. The sample consisted of PBMCs, mostly from graft donor cells, taken 360 days after TCRalphabeta/CD19-depleted stem cell transplant. The clonotype comes from a boy less than two years old who had a stem cell transplant for acute myeloid leukemia, so the T cells may come from the graft donor. CDR3 bases: TGCAGTGCTTTTCTCCCCTACGTAGGGGAGACCCAGTACTTC. Its translation is CSAFLPYVGETQYF.